This T cell receptor beta chain was captured in a study of CD39 and CD103 CD8 tumor-infiltrating T cells (dated by TCRdb to 2016 to 2019). With respect to the entire study: Repertoire comparisons were shown for an HPV-positive HNSCC, an HPV-negative HNSCC, an ovarian cancer and a melanoma patient. TCRbeta CDR3 deep sequencing compared repertoires of CD8 TIL subsets defined by CD103 and CD39 with peripheral memory CD8 T cells. Summary of the overall study and its limitations: DP TIL clonotypes were rarely found in blood or uninvolved lymph node, whereas DN TIL clonotypes largely overlapped peripheral memory CD8 repertoires. DP CD8 TILs appeared more oligoclonal than DN and SP CD8 TILs and blood memory CD8 T cells, with top 30 clonotypes covering roughly 50-86%.

Patients were not receiving therapy at sample collection, though earlier treatments ranged from chemotherapy, radiotherapy, surgery and immunotherapy to none. Thawed cells were enriched for T lymphocytes with a negative-selection kit, adding EpCAM beads for tumor-infiltrating lymphocytes. CD8+CD4-CD45RA- cells were sorted as memory CD8 T cells irrespective of CCR7 expression. Before analysis, peripheral blood mononuclear cells were isolated on a Ficoll-Paque PLUS gradient and cryopreserved. Populations were sorted on a FACSAria II to approximately 99% purity, and the cell pellets were frozen for TCR sequencing without being cultured. The CDR3 spans 15 residues, from the cysteine through the phenylalanine. Of all the DNA, just the CDR3 is kept, 45 bases in frame from base 1. V is cut back by 0 bases and J by 3 bases, with 3 bases in the junction unmatched. The germline V gene provides CDR1 MNHEY and CDR2 SVGAGI.

For each subset, between 10,000 and 100,000 sorted cells were used for genomic DNA extraction with the DNeasy Blood and Tissue Kit. TCRbeta V-J or V-D-J regions were sequenced and mapped by the immunoSEQ service, with coverage above 10x per sample. On the authors' methods: The analysis included only productive rearrangements exported from the immunoSEQ Analyzer platform, and clonality was assessed using the 500 most abundant clones. The Morisita-Horn similarity index and the Jaccard index were used to quantify repertoire overlap between populations. Morisita-Horn similarity between CD8 T-cell subset TCR repertoires was measured in over 5 cancer patients. TCRdb holds this immuneACCESS table with in-frame rearrangements only. Some clones are missing; in checked studies, unresolved V genes explain under half, and the rest has no known cause. That table is the source of V, J and clone size, and D and trimming were worked out from the DNA. The sample table lists about 17,000 clones, just over 90% of them with a count of one. The top ten clonotypes cover about 4.5% of the sample.

Comment on this clone: Its antigen remains undetermined. No base quality values were provided; no much bigger clone lies one nucleotide off.

The rearranged segments are TRBV6-5 and TRBJ1-1; 8 central bases correspond to TRBD1. Sequencing input: CD8+ T cells sorted from blood. The cell subset or site label of this sample denotes: total memory CD8 T cells (CD45RA-CCR7+/-) from blood or uninvolved lymph node. The receptor was derived from a human donor with head and neck squamous cell carcinoma. The DNA sequence is as follows: TGTGCCAGCAGTTACTCGCAGGGGGCGGACACTGAAGCTTTCTTT. Its protein reads: CASSYSQGADTEAFF.